The rows below give T cell receptor beta chains drawn from one sample of a study of identical twins. One entry per CDR3 protein results from TCRdb running MiXCR on the 5' RACE reads. There are approximately 700,000 distinct CDR3 sequences in the sample; roughly 6% occur only once, and 1.5% to 2% lies in the top ten. Sequencing was done on a sample of naive T cells sorted from blood. The receptors were sampled from a man aged 18-30 years in good health. Both conserved end residues are part of each CDR3. The order of the fields is clone size, V gene, CDR3 protein. For some rows the clone size is stated as once, few or many, or as a class when expanded; others skip it.

abundance: many
v_gene: TRBV5-1
CDR3aa: CASSVSGSWVLTSTDTQYF

abundance: many
v_gene: TRBV29-1
CDR3aa: CSVGDRNTDTQYF

abundance: many
v_gene: TRBV10-3
CDR3aa: CAILGAASYEQYF

abundance: many
v_gene: TRBV7-6
CDR3aa: CASSPDPDLFYNEQFF

abundance: many
v_gene: TRBV4-1
CDR3aa: CASSLLAGGLNNEQFF

abundance: many
v_gene: TRBV20-1
CDR3aa: CSARVGRGDEKLFF

abundance: many
v_gene: TRBV12-3/TRBV12-4
CDR3aa: CASSQSRLAEGQEQFF

abundance: many
v_gene: TRBV7-2
CDR3aa: CASSPMAGIYEQYF

abundance: many
v_gene: TRBV5-1
CDR3aa: CASTQGDNTGELFF

abundance: few
v_gene: TRBV6-2/TRBV6-3
CDR3aa: CASSIRSTGLQYEQYF

abundance: many
v_gene: TRBV29-1
CDR3aa: CSAMDRGFETQYF

abundance: NA
v_gene: TRBV20-1
CDR3aa: CSARDVKGTFQETQYF

abundance: few
v_gene: TRBV12-3/TRBV12-4
CDR3aa: CASSLGDTSNYGYTF